The text below deals with one TCR beta chain. Its antigen is currently not known. There are no base qualities to consult, and no much larger clone falls within one base. The donors were healthy, HIV-negative adults who had no recently reported acute infections or vaccinations. Every donor was a Caucasian adult living in Nashville, Tennessee, USA. CD4+ T cells were enriched by magnetic negative selection, after which naive cells were positively selected on CD45RA and the negative fraction was taken as the memory subset. After blood collection by leukapheresis, PBMCs were isolated using Ficoll-Histopaque density gradient centrifugation and then cryopreserved in the vapor phase of liquid nitrogen. Analytical flow cytometry was used to check the purity and quantity of each magnetically sorted T cell population. From each sorted fraction, genomic DNA was isolated and quantified by UV absorbance on a Nanodrop 2000c.

For CDR1 and CDR2, the germline V gene (reference sequence) lists LNHDA and SQIVND. At the junction V is shortened by 3 bases and J by 8 bases; bases outside the gene matches: 7. The CDR3 spans 15 residues, from the cysteine through the phenylalanine. Of the read, only the CDR3 DNA is kept; its 45 bases are in frame from base 1. These data are taken from a study of shared clonotypes between healthy human individuals (TCRdb year 2020). Describing the broader study: Two women and a few men aged 18 to 49 years were included in the cohort. Between about 0.94 and 8.9 billion PBMCs per donor were obtained by leukapheresis. For each donor, CD4 naive and CD4 memory were each given three plates, CD8 naive was given two plates, and CD8 memory was given one plate. To increase sequencing depth and limit assay-specific biases, TCR repertoire library preparation and sequencing were carried out by different laboratories using diverse techniques. To estimate repertoire size and how much clonotypes are shared between individuals, the study performed deep sequencing of blood TCR repertoires from about five healthy adults.

Using the deep immunoSEQ assay, multiplex PCR amplified TCR CDR3 regions from genomic DNA. For each cell subset, the extracted genomic DNA was distributed evenly across all wells of several immunoSEQ 96-well plates, and each plate served as one replicate. For sorted subsets, each replicate PCR was loaded with approximately 190 ng genomic DNA, equivalent to approximately 33,000 T cell genomes. Purified libraries were measured with a Qubit 3.0 fluorometer, size-checked on a Bioanalyzer 2100, and measured again with the KAPA Library Quantification kit. A separate single-read 150-cycle Illumina NextSeq 550 flow cell was used to sequence each immunoSEQ 96-well plate. The published analysis was carried out like this. The immunoSEQ output contained only junctional sequences without quality scores, so filtering could not match that applied to full-length reads. Sequences were annotated with PyIR, a Python wrapper for IgBLAST v1.9, and V/J genes and CDR3 were assigned using IMGT germline references. Reads with weak V/J assignments (E-value above 1e-6), missing CDR3, stop codons, out-of-frame junctions, or ambiguous translated residues were removed. V3J clonotypes were defined as sequences sharing the same inferred V gene, J gene, and CDR3 amino acid sequence. Percentage overlap between repertoires was computed as shared unique clonotypes divided by the size of the smaller repertoire. Richness of each repertoire was evaluated using RTK rarefaction, the Chao1 estimator, and Recon v2.1 estimates of unobserved clonotypes. OLGA was used to compute generation probabilities for all TCRbeta clonotypes that the gDNA method yielded from a few donors. This immuneACCESS table, as held by TCRdb, lists in-frame sequences with V and J called but not all clones. Of the missing ones, under half trace to an unresolved V gene in checked studies; the others have no known cause. V and J calls and clone size follow that table, whereas D and trimming were derived from the DNA. The sample contains around 1 million clones, 76% of them found a single time. The ten largest make up about 1.5% of the sample.

Beyond this particular receptor, the publication reports: Pairwise subsampling led to the expectation that sequencing depth would affect the degree of clonotype sharing among donors. Higher generation probabilities were observed for clonotypes shared by all four sorted-subset donors than for non-shared clonotypes. Sampling was limited to blood, and TCR repertoires in tissue likely differ from TCR repertoires in blood. Even with the large sequencing depth, rarefaction of the sorted-subset datasets indicated that sequencing was incomplete. When a handful of donors were compared, the shared fraction of clonotypes was roughly 5% for naive CD4, about 4% for naive CD8, 2% to 2.5% for memory CD4, and 0.35% to 0.5% for memory CD8. The small number of donors limited the genetic and exposure-history diversity represented. Naive subsets generally had larger estimated clonotype richness than memory subsets.

This receptor was taken from a man aged 18 to 35 in good health. The sample was memory CD4+ T cells sorted from blood. Reading the label with the study, this specimen's cell subset or site is: CD45RA-negative fraction. The chain employs TRBV19 and TRBJ2-1, and TRBD2 matches 10 of the central bases. The DNA is as follows: TGTGCCAGTAGTATTAAGCTAGCGGGAGTTCATGAGCAGTTCTTC. It translates to CASSIKLAGVHEQFF.